The 28 T cell receptor beta chains listed next were all sequenced from one sample in a study of cytomegalovirus exposure and HLA in healthy donors. 60 Vbeta and 13 Jbeta primers were used in PCR. Sequencing used immunoSEQ multiplex PCR; TCRdb keeps in-frame clones, though not all of them. The sample yields about 78,000 clones, 80% seen once. Sequenced material: PBMCs. All receptors come from a male donor in good health and CMV-seronegative.

The gene calls are TRBV6-5 and TRBJ2-1; D is undetermined. The CDR3 is 13 amino acids. The ends were cut back, 0 bases at V and 9 bases at J, with 9 bases in the middle. Germline V gives CDR1 MNHEY, CDR2 SVGAGI. CDR3 nucleotides: TGTGCCAGCAGTTACTCGACTGCCTCTGAGCAGTTCTTC. Amino acids: CASSYSTASEQFF.

The CDR3 loop reads CASIQGSIGSAVNYGYTF. CDR3 bases: TGTGCCAGCATCCAGGGGTCCATCGGGTCCGCAGTGAACTATGGCTACACCTTC. V is TRBV7-3 and J is TRBJ1-2, with D perhaps TRBD1 (6 bases). The CDR3 contains 18 residues. V lost 7 bases to trimming and J lost 2 bases, with 26 bases between them. Per the germline V gene, CDR1 is SGHTA and CDR2 is FQGTGA.

The chain combines TRBV11-2 with TRBJ1-5; D is perhaps TRBD1 (6 bases). The V end lost 5 bases, the J end lost 5 bases, and 16 bases lay between the germline ends. This CDR3 contains 15 residues. From germline, CDR1 is SGHAT and CDR2 FQNNGV. The CDR3 spells CASSQGSGADQPQHF. The CDR3 DNA sequence: TGTGCCAGCAGCCAGGGGTCAGGGGCTGATCAGCCCCAGCATTTT.

V usage is TRBV27 and J usage is TRBJ2-1, with TRBD2 identical over 10 bases. V lost 5 bases and J lost 4; bases outside the gene matches: 14. Germline values: CDR1 MNHEY, CDR2 SMNVEV (reference sequence). This CDR3 spans 18 amino acids. CDR3 loop: CASSTPPLAGGWYNEQFF. As DNA, the CDR3 is TGTGCCAGCAGTACACCACCCTTAGCGGGGGGTTGGTACAATGAGCAGTTCTTC.

V gene TRBV7-2 combines with J gene TRBJ1-2; the D is unclear. Germline lookup yields CDR1 SGHTA and CDR2 FQGNSA. The CDR3 has 11 residues. V shed 1 base and J shed 13 bases, with 10 bases lying between them. Here the CDR3 reads CASSLGLNCTF. In DNA, the CDR3 is TGTGCCAGCAGCTTAGGACTCAACTGCACCTTC.

The chain has TRBV28 and TRBJ1-2; D uncertain. The CDR3 length is 12 residues. CDR1 and CDR2 from the germline V gene are MDHEN and SYDVKM. V lost 8 bases and J lost 2, with 9 bases in between. DNA of the CDR3: TGTGCCAGCGCCGCGGGGAACTATGGCTACACCTTC. It is translated as CASAAGNYGYTF.

This clone was seen once. V and J are TRBV23-1 and TRBJ2-5; D call uncertain. TRBV23-1 counts as an open reading frame of uncertain function. This CDR3 contains 12 residues. Between the trimmed V and J ends, which lost 4 bases and 1 base, there was a span of 4 bases. The CDR3 loop reads CASSPVQETQYF. CDR3 nucleotide sequence: TGCGCCAGCAGTCCGGTCCAAGAGACCCAGTACTTC.

This clone showed up just a few times. The genes are TRBV5-4 and TRBJ2-5; D not resolved. This CDR3 has 15 amino acids. Germline values: CDR1 SGHNT, CDR2 YYREEE (reference sequence). V lost 0 bases and J lost 2, with 11 bases in between. The CDR3, as DNA: TGTGCCAGCAGCTTGGGTCTCCGTTCTCAAGAGACCCAGTACTTC. Translated: CASSLGLRSQETQYF.

The sample holds a few counts of this clone. The V call is TRBV7-9, the J call TRBJ2-3, with 7 bases fitting TRBD2. The germline V gene encodes CDR1 SEHNR and CDR2 FQNEAQ (reference sequence). This CDR3 is 18 amino acids long. V shed 2 bases, J shed 4 bases, and the junction held 15 bases outside the gene matches. The CDR3: CASSLYGGRWRGSDTQYF. In DNA, the CDR3 is TGTGCCAGCAGCTTATATGGCGGGAGATGGAGGGGCTCAGATACGCAGTATTTT.

The CDR3 nucleotides are TGCAGCGTCACATCTAGCAGGGGGCAAGGCTACACCTTC. This translates into CSVTSSRGQGYTF. The rearrangement links TRBV29-1 to TRBJ1-2, with 8 bases identical to TRBD1. CDR3 size: 13 residues. Germline V gene lookup returns CDR1 SQVTM and CDR2 ANQGSEA. V was pared by 6 bases and J by 8 bases, with 11 bases of the junction left unmatched.

This clone was recorded a few times. The chain recombines TRBV7-9 with TRBJ1-1; D is undetermined. The germline gives CDR1 SEHNR, CDR2 FQNEAQ (reference sequence). The V gene lost 1 base and the J gene lost 11 bases, with 11 bases spanning the gap. CDR3 length equals 12 residues. CDR3 protein: CASSLGGLGAFF. The CDR3 DNA follows: TGTGCCAGCAGCTTAGGCGGCCTTGGGGCTTTCTTT.

The chain joins TRBV11-2 to TRBJ2-3; 10 bases agree with TRBD2. CDR1 and CDR2 from the germline V gene are SGHAT and FQNNGV. The CDR3 is made up of 16 amino acids. After removal of 1 base from V and 5 bases from J, the junction contained 6 bases not matched to a gene. CDR3 loop: CASSLALAGAVDTQYF. The CDR3 nucleotides are TGTGCCAGCAGCTTAGCCCTAGCGGGAGCTGTAGATACGCAGTATTTT.

The CDR3 spells CASSYSGQGTYEQYF. The CDR3 DNA sequence: TGTGCCAGCAGTTACTCAGGACAGGGGACCTACGAGCAGTACTTC. This rearrangement joins TRBV6-5 to TRBJ2-5; 9 positions match TRBD1. The DNA end lines up better with TRBJ2-7; the J call may be wrong. Germline-derived CDR1 and CDR2 are MNHEY and SVGAGI. CDR3 size: 15 residues.

CDR3: CAIMRAANTEAFF. The DNA for the CDR3 is TGTGCCATCATGAGGGCTGCGAACACTGAAGCTTTCTTT. The gene calls are TRBV10-3 and TRBJ1-1; no firm D call. Trimming removed 7 bases at V and 1 base at J, with 10 bases between. Germline lookup yields CDR1 ENHRY and CDR2 SYGVKD. The CDR3 runs 13 residues.

This clone was observed a few times. This rearrangement joins TRBV28 to TRBJ1-4; D remains unclear. CDR1 MDHEN and CDR2 SYDVKM come from the germline V gene. The ends were cut back, 5 bases at V and 4 bases at J, with 11 bases in the middle. There are 14 residues in the CDR3. The CDR3 spells CASSPGGYNEKLFF. The CDR3 nucleotides read TGTGCCAGCAGTCCGGGAGGGTATAATGAAAAACTGTTTTTT.

V usage is TRBV7-6 and J usage is TRBJ2-5; possible D gene TRBD2, 7 bases. Between the trimmed V and J ends, which lost 0 bases and 1 base, there was a span of 9 bases. Germline V gives CDR1 SGHVS, CDR2 FNYEAQ. This CDR3 comprises 15 residues. The CDR3 DNA is TGTGCCAGCAGCTTAGCCGGGGGGCTCCAAGAGACCCAGTACTTC. Translating it yields CASSLAGGLQETQYF.

The chain links TRBV2 to TRBJ1-1; D may be TRBD1 (5 bases). The CDR3 runs 12 residues. The V and J ends lost 6 bases and 3 bases respectively, with 8 bases between them. CDR1 is SNHLY, CDR2 FYNNEI, per germline. CDR3 sequence: CASRGQDTEAFF. The DNA for the CDR3 is TGTGCCAGCAGGGGGCAGGACACTGAAGCTTTCTTT.

V and J are TRBV4-3 and TRBJ1-2; possibly TRBD1 for D (5 bases). V dropped 0 bases and J dropped 9 bases, with 20 bases sitting between them. The CDR3 extends over 16 amino acids. Germline values: CDR1 LGHNA, CDR2 YSLEER. CDR3 residues: CASSQERAGQGGSYTF. CDR3 DNA sequence: TGCGCCAGCAGCCAAGAACGGGCGGGGCAGGGTGGTAGCTACACCTTC.

The chain is built from TRBV11-2 and TRBJ1-4, with D perhaps matching TRBD1 (5 bases). The germline V gene has CDR1 SGHAT and CDR2 FQNNGV. This CDR3 is 17 amino acids long. V was pared by 0 bases and J by 8 bases, with 19 bases between. The CDR3 sequence is CASSLDFRIQQGEKLFF. The CDR3 DNA reads as TGTGCCAGCAGCTTAGATTTCCGTATTCAGCAGGGAGAAAAACTGTTTTTT.

This clone is a singleton in its sample. The chain has TRBV5-4 and TRBJ2-2; D perhaps matches TRBD1 (6 bases). Germline loops: CDR1 SGHNT, CDR2 YYREEE (reference sequence). The CDR3 is 16 residues long. V was pared by 5 bases and J by 2 bases, with 16 bases between. CDR3 loop: CASRERDIDNTGELFF. DNA for the CDR3: TGTGCCAGCAGGGAGAGGGACATAGACAACACCGGGGAGCTGTTTTTT.

This sequence joins TRBV19 and TRBJ1-6; the D gene is possibly TRBD1 (6 bases). Deletions cut 3 bases from V and 7 bases from J, with 13 bases between. The CDR3 runs to 15 residues. The germline gives CDR1 LNHDA, CDR2 SQIVND (reference sequence). CDR3 residues: CASSIPGAANSPLHF. CDR3 DNA: TGTGCCAGTAGTATTCCAGGGGCCGCCAATTCACCCCTCCACTTT.

This clone has just a few counts. This sequence joins TRBV6-4 and TRBJ1-6, with unresolved D. The CDR3 is 13 amino acids. Deletions cut 6 bases from V and 7 bases from J, with 10 bases between. Per germline, CDR1 MRHNA and CDR2 SNTAGT. The CDR3 nucleotides read TGTGCCAGCAGGGCTCAGGAAAATTCACCCCTCCACTTT. Its translation is CASRAQENSPLHF.

This clone was counted between two and nine times. This sequence joins TRBV7-9 and TRBJ2-1; no reliable D call. The V and J ends lost 8 bases and 8 bases respectively, with 10 bases between them. CDR1 is SEHNR, CDR2 FQNEAQ, per germline (reference sequence). The CDR3 extends over 11 amino acids. CDR3 region: CASRRSHEQFF. CDR3 in DNA: TGTGCCAGCCGTCGGTCCCATGAGCAGTTCTTC.

This sequence joins TRBV28 and TRBJ2-7; TRBD2 might be the D (5 bases). Germline values: CDR1 MDHEN, CDR2 SYDVKM. Trimming stripped 5 bases from V and 6 bases from J, with 17 bases between. The CDR3 extends over 14 amino acids. CDR3: CASSPLKAGPEQYF. DNA of the CDR3: TGTGCCAGCAGTCCCCTTAAGGCGGGCCCCGAGCAGTACTTC.

This clone has only one observation. CDR3 sequence: CAIWWRPTDTQYF. DNA for the CDR3: TGTGCCATCTGGTGGCGGCCCACAGATACGCAGTATTTT. The gene calls are TRBV21-1 and TRBJ2-3; TRBD2 reflects the table's D call only, with no check against the DNA. TRBV21-1 is an annotated pseudogene. There are 13 residues in the CDR3.

The chain employs TRBV5-4 and TRBJ2-1; no clear D. Germline V CDR1 and CDR2: SGHNT, YYREEE (reference sequence). The CDR3 sequence is 15 residues long. Trimming shortened V by 1 base and J by 3 bases, and 11 bases separated the two germline ends. The CDR3 loop reads CASSLLGDVYNEQFF. In DNA form, the CDR3 reads TGTGCCAGCAGCTTGCTAGGTGATGTCTACAATGAGCAGTTCTTC. Full variable domain (missing parts from reference TRBV5-4 and TRBJ2-1): ETGVTQSPTHLIKTRGQQVTLRCSSQSGHNTVSWYQQALGQGPQFIFQYYREEENGRGNFPPRFSGLQFPNYSSELNVNALELDDSALYLCASSLLGDVYNEQFFGPGTRLTVL.

This chain uses TRBV7-2 with TRBJ2-5, with 12 bases lining up with TRBD2. Germline V gene sequence: CDR1 SGHTA, CDR2 FQGNSA. CDR3 length equals 16 residues. V was pared by 4 bases and J by 4 bases, with 7 bases of the junction left unmatched. The CDR3 nucleotides read TGTGCCAGCAGCTCGTCGCTAGCGGGGGGGCGAGAGACCCAGTACTTC. Protein: CASSSSLAGGRETQYF.

The J gene is TRBJ2-1, the V gene TRBV6-1, with 8 bases identical to TRBD2. The CDR3 loop spans 14 amino acids. CDR1 and CDR2 from the germline V gene are MNHNS and SASEGT. Unmatched junction bases numbered 4, after V lost 4 bases and J lost 5 bases. The CDR3 reads CASSGAGVHNEQFF. The CDR3 nucleotides read TGTGCCAGCAGTGGAGCGGGAGTCCACAATGAGCAGTTCTTC.